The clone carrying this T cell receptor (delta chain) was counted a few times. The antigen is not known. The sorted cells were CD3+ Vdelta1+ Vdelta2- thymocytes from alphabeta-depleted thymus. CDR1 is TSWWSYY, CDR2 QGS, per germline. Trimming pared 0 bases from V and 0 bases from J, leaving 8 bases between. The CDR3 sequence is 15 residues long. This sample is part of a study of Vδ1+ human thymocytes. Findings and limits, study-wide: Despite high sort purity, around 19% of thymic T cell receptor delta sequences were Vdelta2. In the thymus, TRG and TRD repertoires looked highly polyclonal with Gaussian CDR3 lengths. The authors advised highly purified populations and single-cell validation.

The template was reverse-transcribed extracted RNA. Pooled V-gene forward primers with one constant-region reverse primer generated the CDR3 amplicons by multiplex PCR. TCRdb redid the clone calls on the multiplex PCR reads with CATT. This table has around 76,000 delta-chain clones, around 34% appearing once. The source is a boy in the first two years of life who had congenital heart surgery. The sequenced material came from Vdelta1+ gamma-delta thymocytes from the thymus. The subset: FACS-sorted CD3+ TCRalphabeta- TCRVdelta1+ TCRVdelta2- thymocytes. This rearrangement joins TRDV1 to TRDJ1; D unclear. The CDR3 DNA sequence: TGTGCTCTTGGGGAACTCCCGGAGGACACCGATAAACTCATCTTT. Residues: CALGELPEDTDKLIF.